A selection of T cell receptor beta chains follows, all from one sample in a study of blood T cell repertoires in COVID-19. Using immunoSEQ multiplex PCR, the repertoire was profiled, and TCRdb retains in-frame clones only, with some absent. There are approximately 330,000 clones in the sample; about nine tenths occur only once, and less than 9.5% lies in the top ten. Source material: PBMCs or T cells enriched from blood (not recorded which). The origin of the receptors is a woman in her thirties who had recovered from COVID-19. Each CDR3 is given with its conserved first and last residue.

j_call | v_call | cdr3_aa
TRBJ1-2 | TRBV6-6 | CASSYRGSSRNYGYTF
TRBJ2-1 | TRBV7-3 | CASSFGLVQPNEQFF
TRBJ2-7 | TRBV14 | CASSFGGTTLGYF
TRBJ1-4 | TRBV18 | CASSPPMGEGAGEKLFF
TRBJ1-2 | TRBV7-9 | CASSRTGGKNYGYTF
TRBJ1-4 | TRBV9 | CASSRSTGTNEKLFF
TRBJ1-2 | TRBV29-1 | CSVLGGRDVFGYTF
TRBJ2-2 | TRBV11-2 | CASSLIGGFGDTGELFF
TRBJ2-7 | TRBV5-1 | CASSLIERDPYEQYF
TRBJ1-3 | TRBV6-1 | CASSEEYRGMSGNTIYF
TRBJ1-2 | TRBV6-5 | CASKLTDGTQDGYTF
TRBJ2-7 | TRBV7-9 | CASSFGGLGAGGRNEQYF
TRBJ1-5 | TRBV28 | CASSGPGRDQPQHF
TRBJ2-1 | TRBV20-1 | CSASLLAGGPASEQFF
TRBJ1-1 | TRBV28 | CASSSLGTEAFF
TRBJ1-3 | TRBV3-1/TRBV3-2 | CASSQGDSGGNTIYF